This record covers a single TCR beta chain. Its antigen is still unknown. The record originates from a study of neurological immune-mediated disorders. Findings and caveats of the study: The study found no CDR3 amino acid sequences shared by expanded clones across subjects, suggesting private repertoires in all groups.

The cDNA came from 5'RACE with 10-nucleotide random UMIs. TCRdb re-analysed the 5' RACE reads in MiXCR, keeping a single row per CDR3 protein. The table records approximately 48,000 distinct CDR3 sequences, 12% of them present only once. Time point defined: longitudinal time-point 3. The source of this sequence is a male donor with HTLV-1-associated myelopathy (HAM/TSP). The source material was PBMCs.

CDR3 residues: CSARDPLLDTQYF. The CDR3 nucleotides are TGCAGTGCTAGAGATCCACTCCTCGATACGCAGTATTTT. The chain joins TRBV20-1 to TRBJ2-3; D unresolved. Germline lookup yields CDR1 DFQATT and CDR2 SNEGSKA (reference sequence). Trimming took 0 bases from V and 6 from J, leaving 10 bases between them. CDR3 length: 13 residues.